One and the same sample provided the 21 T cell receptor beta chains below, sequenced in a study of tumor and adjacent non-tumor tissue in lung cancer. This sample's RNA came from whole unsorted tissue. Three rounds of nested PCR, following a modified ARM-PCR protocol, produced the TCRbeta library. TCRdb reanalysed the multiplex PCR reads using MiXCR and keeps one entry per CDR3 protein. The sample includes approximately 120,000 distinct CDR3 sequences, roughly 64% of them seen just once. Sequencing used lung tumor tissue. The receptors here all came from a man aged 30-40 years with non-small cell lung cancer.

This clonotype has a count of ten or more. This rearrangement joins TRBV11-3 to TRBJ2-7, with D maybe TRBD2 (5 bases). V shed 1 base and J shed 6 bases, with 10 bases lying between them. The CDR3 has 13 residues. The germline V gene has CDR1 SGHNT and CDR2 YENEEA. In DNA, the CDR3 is TGTGCCAGCAGCTTAGGCGCTAGCCTCGAGCAGTACTTC. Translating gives CASSLGASLEQYF.

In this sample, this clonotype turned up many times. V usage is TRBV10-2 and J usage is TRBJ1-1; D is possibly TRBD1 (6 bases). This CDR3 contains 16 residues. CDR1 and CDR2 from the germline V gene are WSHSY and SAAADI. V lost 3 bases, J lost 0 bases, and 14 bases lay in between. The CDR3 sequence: CASSDWGRWMNTEAFF. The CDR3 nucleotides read TGCGCCAGCAGTGATTGGGGGCGCTGGATGAACACTGAAGCTTTCTTT.

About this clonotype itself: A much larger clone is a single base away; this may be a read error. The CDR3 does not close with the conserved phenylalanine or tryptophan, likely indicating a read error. CDR3 sequence reads: CSARDPLGSNQPQHI. The CDR3 DNA follows: TGCAGTGCTAGAGACCCGCTCGGATCCAATCAGCCCCAGCATATT. The V gene is TRBV20-1, the J gene TRBJ1-5; D gene uncertain. The V end lost 0 bases, the J end lost 3 bases, and 12 bases lay between the germline ends. CDR1 and CDR2 from the germline V gene are DFQATT and SNEGSKA (reference sequence). The CDR3 consists of 15 residues.

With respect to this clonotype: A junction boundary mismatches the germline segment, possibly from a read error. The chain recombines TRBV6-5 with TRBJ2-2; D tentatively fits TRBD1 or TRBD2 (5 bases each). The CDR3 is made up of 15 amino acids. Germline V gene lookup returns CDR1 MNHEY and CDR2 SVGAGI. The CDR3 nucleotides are TGTGCCAGCACTTACTCAGGGAGAAGTCCCGGGGAGCTGTTTTTT. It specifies CASTYSGRSPGELFF.

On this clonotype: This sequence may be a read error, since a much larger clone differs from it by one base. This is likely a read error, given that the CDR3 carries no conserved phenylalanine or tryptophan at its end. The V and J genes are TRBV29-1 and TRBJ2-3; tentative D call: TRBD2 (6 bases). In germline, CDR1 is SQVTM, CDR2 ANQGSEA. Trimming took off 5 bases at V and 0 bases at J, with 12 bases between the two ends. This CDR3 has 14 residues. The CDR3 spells CSVKTSPSTDTQYY. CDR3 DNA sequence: TGCAGCGTTAAGACTAGTCCTAGCACAGATACGCAGTATTAT.

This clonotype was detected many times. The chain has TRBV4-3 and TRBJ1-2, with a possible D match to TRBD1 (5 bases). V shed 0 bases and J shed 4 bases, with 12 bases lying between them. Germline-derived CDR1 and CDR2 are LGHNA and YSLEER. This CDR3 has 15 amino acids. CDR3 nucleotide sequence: TGCGCCAGCAGCCAAGACCCGGGGCGGATCTATGGCTACACCTTC. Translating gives CASSQDPGRIYGYTF.

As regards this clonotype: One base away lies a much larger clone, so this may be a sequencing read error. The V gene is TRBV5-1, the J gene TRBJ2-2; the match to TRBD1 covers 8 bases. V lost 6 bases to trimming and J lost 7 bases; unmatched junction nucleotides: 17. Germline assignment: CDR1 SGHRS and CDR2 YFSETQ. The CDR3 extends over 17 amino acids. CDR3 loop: CASTWRERTGGIGELFF. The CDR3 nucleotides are TGCGCCAGCACCTGGAGGGAGCGTACAGGGGGTATCGGGGAGCTGTTTTTT. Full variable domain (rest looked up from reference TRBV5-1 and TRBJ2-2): KAGVTQTPRYLIKTRGQQVTLSCSPISGHRSVSWYQQTPGQGLQFLFEYFSETQRNKGNFPGRFSGRQFSNSRSEMNVSTLELGDSALYLCASTWRERTGGIGELFFGEGSRLTVL.

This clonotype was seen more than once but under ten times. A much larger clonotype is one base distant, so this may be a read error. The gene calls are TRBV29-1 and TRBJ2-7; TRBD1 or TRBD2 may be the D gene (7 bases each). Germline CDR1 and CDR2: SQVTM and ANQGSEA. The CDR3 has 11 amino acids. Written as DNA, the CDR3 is TGCGGCGGGGGACAGACCTACGAGCAGTACTTC. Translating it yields CGGGQTYEQYF.

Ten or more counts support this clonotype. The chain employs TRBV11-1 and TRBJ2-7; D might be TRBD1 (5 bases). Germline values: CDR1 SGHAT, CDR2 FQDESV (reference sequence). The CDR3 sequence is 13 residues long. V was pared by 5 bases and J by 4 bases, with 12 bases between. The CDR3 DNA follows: TGTGCCAGCAGCACAGCGACAGAGTACGAGCAGTACTTC. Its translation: CASSTATEYEQYF. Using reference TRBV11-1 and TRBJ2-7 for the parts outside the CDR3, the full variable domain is EAEVAQSPRYKITEKSQAVAFWCDPISGHATLYWYRQILGQGPELLVQFQDESVVDDSQLPKDRFSAERLKGVDSTLKIQPAELGDSAMYLCASSTATEYEQYFGPGTRLTVT.

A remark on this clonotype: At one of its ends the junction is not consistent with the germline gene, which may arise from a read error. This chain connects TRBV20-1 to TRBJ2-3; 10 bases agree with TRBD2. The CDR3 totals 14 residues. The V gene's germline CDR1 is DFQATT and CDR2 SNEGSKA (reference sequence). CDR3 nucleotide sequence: TGCAGTGCTATACTAGCGGGGAGCACAGATACGCAGTGTTTT. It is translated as CSAILAGSTDTQCF.

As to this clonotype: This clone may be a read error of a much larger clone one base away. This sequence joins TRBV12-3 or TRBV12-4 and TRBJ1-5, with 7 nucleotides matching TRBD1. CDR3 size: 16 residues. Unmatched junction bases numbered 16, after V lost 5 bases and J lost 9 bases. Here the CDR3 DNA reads TGTGCCAGCAGTGGAAACGACAGGGTAAGGGATCGGCCCCAGCATTTT. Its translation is CASSGNDRVRDRPQHF.

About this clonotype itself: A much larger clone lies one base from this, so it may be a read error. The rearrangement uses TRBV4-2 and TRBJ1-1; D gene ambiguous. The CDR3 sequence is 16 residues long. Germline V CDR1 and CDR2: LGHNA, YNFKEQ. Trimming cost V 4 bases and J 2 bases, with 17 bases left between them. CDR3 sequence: CASSLLIPPVNTEAFF. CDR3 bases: TGTGCCAGCAGCCTCCTAATTCCTCCAGTTAACACTGAAGCTTTCTTT.

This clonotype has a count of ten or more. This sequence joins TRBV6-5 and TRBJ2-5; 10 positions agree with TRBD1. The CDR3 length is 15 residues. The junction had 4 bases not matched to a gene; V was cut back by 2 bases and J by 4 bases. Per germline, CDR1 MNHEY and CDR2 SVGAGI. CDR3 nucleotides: TGTGCCAGCAGTTACGTGACAGGGGGCCGAGAGACCCAGTACTTC. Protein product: CASSYVTGGRETQYF.

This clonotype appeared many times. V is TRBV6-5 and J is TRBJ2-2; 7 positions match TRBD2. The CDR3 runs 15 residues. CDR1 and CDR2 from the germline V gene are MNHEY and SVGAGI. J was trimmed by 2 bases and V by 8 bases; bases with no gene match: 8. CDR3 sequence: CASHPGTINTGELFF. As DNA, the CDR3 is TGTGCCAGCCACCCCGGGACTATTAACACCGGGGAGCTGTTTTTT.

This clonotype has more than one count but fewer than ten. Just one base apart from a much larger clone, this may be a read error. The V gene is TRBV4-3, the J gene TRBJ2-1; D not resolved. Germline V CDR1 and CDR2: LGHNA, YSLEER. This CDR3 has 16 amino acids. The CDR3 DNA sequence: TGCACCAGCAGCCAAGATTTCCACTACTCCTACAATGAGCAGTTCTTC. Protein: CTSSQDFHYSYNEQFF.

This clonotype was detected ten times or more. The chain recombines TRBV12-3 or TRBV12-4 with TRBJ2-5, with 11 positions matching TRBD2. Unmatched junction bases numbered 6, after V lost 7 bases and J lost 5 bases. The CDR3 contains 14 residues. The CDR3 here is CASTLAGGRETQYF. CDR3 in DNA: TGTGCCAGCACTCTAGCGGGGGGCCGGGAGACCCAGTACTTC.

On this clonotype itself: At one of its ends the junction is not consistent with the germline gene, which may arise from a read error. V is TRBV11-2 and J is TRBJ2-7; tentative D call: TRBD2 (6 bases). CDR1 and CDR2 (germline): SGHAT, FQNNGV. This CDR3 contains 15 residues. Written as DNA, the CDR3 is TGTGCCAGCAGCGTAGAGTCCAACGGGAGTAGCGAGCAGTACTTC. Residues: CASSVESNGSSEQYF. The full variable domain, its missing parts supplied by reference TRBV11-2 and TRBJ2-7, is EAGVAQSPRYKIIEKRQSVAFWCNPISGHATLYWYQQILGQGPKLLIQFQNNGVVDDSQLPKDRFSAERLKGVDSTLKIQPAKLEDSAVYLCASSVESNGSSEQYFGPGTRLTVT.

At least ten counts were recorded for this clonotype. The CDR3 DNA sequence: TGTGCCAGCAGTGACGGGGGGGTAGCGGGGAACACCGGGGAGCTGTTTTTT. Residues: CASSDGGVAGNTGELFF. The chain employs TRBV6-2 or TRBV6-3 and TRBJ2-2; TRBD2 aligns across 8 bases. The CDR3 covers 17 residues. Trimming at V came to 5 bases and at J to 1 base, leaving 9 bases not matched to a gene. Germline V CDR1 and CDR2: MNHEY, SVGEGT.

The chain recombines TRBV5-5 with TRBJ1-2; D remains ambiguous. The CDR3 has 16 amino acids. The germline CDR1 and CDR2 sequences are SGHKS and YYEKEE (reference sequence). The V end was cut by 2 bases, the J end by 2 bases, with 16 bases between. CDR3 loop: CASSFRTLEANYGYTF. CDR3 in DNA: TGTGCCAGCAGCTTCCGGACCCTAGAGGCGAACTATGGCTACACCTTC.

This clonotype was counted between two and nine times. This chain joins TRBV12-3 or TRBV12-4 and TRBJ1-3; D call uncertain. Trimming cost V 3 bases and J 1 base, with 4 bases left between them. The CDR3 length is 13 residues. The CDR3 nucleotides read TGTGCCAGCAGTTTTTGGTCTGGAAACACCATATATTTT. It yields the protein CASSFWSGNTIYF.

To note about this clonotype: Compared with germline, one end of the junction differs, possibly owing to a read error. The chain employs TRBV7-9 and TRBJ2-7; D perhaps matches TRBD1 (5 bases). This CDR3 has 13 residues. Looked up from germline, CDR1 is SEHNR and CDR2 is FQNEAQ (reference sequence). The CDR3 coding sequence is TGTGCCAGCAGTAAAGACCAGGGCTACGAGCAGTGCTTC. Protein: CASSKDQGYEQCF.